This T cell receptor (beta chain) is from a study of regulatory T cells in long-lasting Graves disease. The study, taken as a whole, reports: Persistent patients shared more public clonotypes (roughly 2,500) than new patients (about 960). Lower TCR diversity was seen in persistent Graves' patients than in newly diagnosed ones.

CDR3-region Arm-PCR and iRepertoire HTBI primers produced the TCR beta libraries. Via MiXCR, TCRdb re-called the multiplex PCR reads, giving one row per CDR3 protein. The table has about 540,000 distinct CDR3 sequences, roughly 13% seen once. This clonotype was seen ten or more times. Its antigen is currently unknown. J gave up 6 bases and V 4 bases, and 9 bases lay outside the gene matches. Germline CDR1 reads SGHRS; CDR2 reads YFSETQ. This CDR3 has 15 amino acids. Time point noted: newly diagnosed GD, antithyroid drugs for less than 3 months. Preparation of the TCR library used RNA extracted from PBMCs. This same sample was also part of a study on T cells in Graves' hyperthyroidism and ophthalmopathy. That paper adds: First-round RT-PCR of the TCR CDR3 relied on the HTBI primer set. Blood also carried most thyroid clonotypes expanded above 0.001.

The V and J genes are TRBV5-1 and TRBJ2-1; the match to TRBD2 covers 8 bases. The sample consisted of peripheral blood mononuclear cells (PBMCs), taken at new diagnosis, from a patient treated with antithyroid drugs. The sequence derives from a man aged 25-45 years with Graves disease. CDR3 sequence: CASSQQLAETNEQFF. In nucleotides, the CDR3 is TGCGCCAGCAGCCAACAACTAGCGGAGACCAATGAGCAGTTCTTC.